This T cell receptor (beta chain) was observed in a study of T cells in Graves' hyperthyroidism and ophthalmopathy. The V and J ends lost 3 bases and 1 base respectively, with 11 bases between them. This CDR3 has 15 residues. Germline CDR1 reads MDHEN; CDR2 reads SYDVKM. Amplified TCR beta CDR3 regions derived from RNA transcripts. During a first-round RT-PCR of the TCR CDR3, the HTBI primer set was used. In TCRdb, the multiplex PCR reads were re-called with MiXCR into one record per CDR3 protein. The table records some 460,000 distinct CDR3 sequences, 15% to 17% of them present only once. This clonotype has a count of ten or more.

Sequencing was performed on blood. This chain links TRBV28 with TRBJ2-3; D is possibly TRBD2 (6 bases). The clonotype originates from a young woman with Graves' hyperthyroidism. The CDR3 coding sequence is TGTGCCAGCAGTTTGGCCAGCGGGCGCACAGATACGCAGTATTTT. Protein sequence: CASSLASGRTDTQYF.